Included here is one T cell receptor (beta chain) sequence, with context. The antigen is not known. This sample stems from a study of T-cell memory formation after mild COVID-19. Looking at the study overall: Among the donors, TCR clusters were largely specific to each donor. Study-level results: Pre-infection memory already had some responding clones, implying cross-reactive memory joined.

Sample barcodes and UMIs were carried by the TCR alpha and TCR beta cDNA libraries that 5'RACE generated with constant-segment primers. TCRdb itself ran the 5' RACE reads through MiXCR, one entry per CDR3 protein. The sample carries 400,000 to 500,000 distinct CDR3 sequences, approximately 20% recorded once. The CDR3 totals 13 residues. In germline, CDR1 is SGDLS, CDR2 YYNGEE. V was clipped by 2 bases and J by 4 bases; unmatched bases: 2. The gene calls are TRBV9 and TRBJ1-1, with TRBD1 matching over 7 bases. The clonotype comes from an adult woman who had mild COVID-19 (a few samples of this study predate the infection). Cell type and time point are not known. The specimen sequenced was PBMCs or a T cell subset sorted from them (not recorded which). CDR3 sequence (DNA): TGTGCCAGCAGCGTCAACAGGGGCACTGAAGCTTTCTTT. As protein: CASSVNRGTEAFF.